These 24 T cell receptor beta chains were sequenced from one sample in a study of blood T cell repertoires in COVID-19. Clones were read by immunoSEQ multiplex PCR, and TCRdb kept only the in-frame ones, dropping some. This repertoire shows around 200,000 clones, 75% to 90% found once; its top ten account for around 9.2%. The sequencing input was PBMCs or T cells enriched from blood (not recorded which). All receptors come from a man aged 35-49 years who had recovered from COVID-19.

The V and J genes are TRBV9 and TRBJ2-7, with TRBD2 matching over 9 bases. Losses at the gene ends were 2 bases for V and 0 bases for J; bases not matched to a gene: 3. In germline, CDR1 is SGDLS, CDR2 YYNGEE. The CDR3 runs to 15 residues. CDR3 amino acids: CASSVFSGSSYEQYF. In nucleotides, the CDR3 is TGTGCCAGCAGCGTGTTTAGCGGGAGCTCCTACGAGCAGTACTTC.

The chain recombines TRBV7-2 with TRBJ1-1; the D gene is possibly TRBD1 (5 bases). The CDR3 loop spans 15 amino acids. Germline lookup yields CDR1 SGHTA and CDR2 FQGNSA. V was pared by 4 bases and J by 4 bases, with 16 bases between. CDR3 sequence reads: CASSYGRWGGTEAFF. The CDR3 coding sequence is TGTGCCAGCAGCTACGGAAGGTGGGGCGGCACTGAAGCTTTCTTT. Full variable domain (rest looked up from reference TRBV7-2 and TRBJ1-1): GAGVSQSPSNKVTEKGKDVELRCDPISGHTALYWYRQSLGQGLEFLIYFQGNSAPDKSGLPSDRFSAERTGGSVSTLTIQRTQQEDSAVYLCASSYGRWGGTEAFFGQGTRLTVV.

The rearrangement joins TRBV19 to TRBJ1-3; possible D gene TRBD1, 6 bases. V shed 6 bases and J shed 3 bases, with 12 bases lying between them. The CDR3 consists of 14 residues. Germline V lookup: CDR1 LNHDA, CDR2 SQIVND (reference sequence). CDR3 loop: CASRRQGNGNTIYF. The CDR3 nucleotides read TGTGCCAGTAGGCGCCAGGGGAATGGAAACACCATATATTTT.

The V and J genes are TRBV21-1 and TRBJ2-7; no DNA check was done on the table's D call, TRBD1. TRBV21-1 is shown as a pseudogene. The CDR3 spans 14 residues. The CDR3 region has the DNA TGTGCCAGCAGCACGGGACAGCACTCCTACGAGCAGTACTTC. Protein sequence: CASSTGQHSYEQYF.

This rearrangement joins TRBV7-3 to TRBJ2-3, with D possibly matching TRBD1 (5 bases). Germline V CDR1 and CDR2: SGHTA, FQGTGA. Trimming took off 3 bases at V and 2 bases at J, with 12 bases between the two ends. The CDR3 loop spans 15 amino acids. As DNA, the CDR3 is TGTGCCAGCAGCTTGGACGCAGGGTTCACAGATACGCAGTATTTT. Translation: CASSLDAGFTDTQYF.

The CDR3, as DNA: TGTGCCACCAGTGGCATGACTAGCGGGTTCACAGATACGCAGTATTTT. The encoded protein is CATSGMTSGFTDTQYF. The genes are TRBV24-1 and TRBJ2-3; 10 bases map to TRBD2. The germline CDR1 and CDR2 sequences are KGHDR and SFDVKD. This CDR3 comprises 16 residues. V dropped 5 bases and J dropped 2; count of bases not matched to a gene: 6.

Here the CDR3 reads CAWSVRSRSGYTF. The CDR3 DNA is TGTGCCTGGAGTGTACGGAGCCGCAGTGGCTACACCTTC. V and J are TRBV30 and TRBJ1-2; the D is unclear. Germline V gene data show CDR1 as GTSNPN and CDR2 as SVGIG (reference sequence). V gave up 0 bases and J gave up 7 bases, with 12 bases separating them. The CDR3 length is 13 residues.

Written as DNA, the CDR3 is TGTGCCAGTAGTATGAGCGGTTCGGTCGGGGAGCTGTTTTTT. Translating gives CASSMSGSVGELFF. The chain couples TRBV19 to TRBJ2-2; weak D call: TRBD2 (5 bases). Germline V CDR1 and CDR2: LNHDA, SQIVND (reference sequence). This CDR3 comprises 14 residues. V was cut by 3 bases and J by 7 bases, with 12 bases left in between.

The chain carries TRBV18 and TRBJ1-4, with 7 bases matching TRBD1. The germline V gene encodes CDR1 KGHSH and CDR2 LQKENI. CDR3 length: 16 residues. The V and J ends lost 1 base and 7 bases, in that order; junction bases with no gene match: 9. The CDR3 coding sequence is TGTGCCAGCTCACCACTTGGACAGGCTGGGAGTGAAAAACTGTTTTTT. Encoded protein: CASSPLGQAGSEKLFF.

This clone was seen a few times. The chain couples TRBV6-1 to TRBJ2-1; 8 nucleotides align to TRBD2. The CDR3 runs 15 residues. CDR1 is MNHNS and CDR2 is SASEGT in the germline V gene. V lost 2 bases, J lost 0 bases, and 0 bases stayed unmatched. CDR3 DNA sequence: TGTGCCAGCAGTGAACTAGCGGGCTCCTACAATGAGCAGTTCTTC. It translates to CASSELAGSYNEQFF.

This sequence joins TRBV7-8 and TRBJ1-1; 9 bases map to TRBD1. The ends lost 2 bases at V and 1 base at J; junction bases unmatched: 11. The CDR3 covers 18 residues. In germline, CDR1 is SGHVS, CDR2 FQNEAQ. CDR3 protein: CASSLRQSWGQGNTEAFF. DNA of the CDR3: TGTGCCAGCAGCTTACGGCAAAGTTGGGGACAGGGGAACACTGAAGCTTTCTTT.

This clone appeared once. This chain links TRBV5-1 with TRBJ1-1, with D possibly TRBD1 on 6 matching bases. Germline CDR1 SGHRS, CDR2 YFSETQ. Trimming shortened V by 5 bases and J by 4 bases, and 15 bases separated the two germline ends. This CDR3 has 14 residues. CDR3 amino acids: CASRQGQGFTEAFF. Written as DNA, the CDR3 is TGCGCCAGCAGGCAGGGGCAAGGTTTCACTGAAGCTTTCTTT.

The chain couples TRBV5-1 to TRBJ2-2, with 9 bases lining up with TRBD2. J was trimmed by 1 base and V by 7 bases; bases with no gene match: 5. CDR1 is SGHRS, CDR2 YFSETQ, per germline. The CDR3 consists of 15 residues. In DNA form, the CDR3 reads TGCGCCAGCGGCGAGCGGGGGGTGAACACCGGGGAGCTGTTTTTT. Translating gives CASGERGVNTGELFF. The complete variable domain, with remaining parts taken from reference TRBV5-1 and TRBJ2-2, reads KAGVTQTPRYLIKTRGQQVTLSCSPISGHRSVSWYQQTPGQGLQFLFEYFSETQRNKGNFPGRFSGRQFSNSRSEMNVSTLELGDSALYLCASGERGVNTGELFFGEGSRLTVL.

V and J are TRBV6-5 and TRBJ2-4, with TRBD2 as a possible D gene (6 bases). This CDR3 has 16 amino acids. The V gene lost 2 bases and the J gene lost 0 bases, with 11 bases spanning the gap. CDR1 is MNHEY and CDR2 is SVGAGI in the germline V gene. DNA for the CDR3: TGTGCCAGCAGTTACGGCGGGGCCCTAGCCAAAAACATTCAGTACTTC. Its translation: CASSYGGALAKNIQYF.

This sequence joins TRBV11-1 and TRBJ1-1; no definite D call. The germline V gene encodes CDR1 SGHAT and CDR2 FQDESV (reference sequence). V was cut by 8 bases and J by 10 bases, with 20 bases left in between. This CDR3 is built from 13 residues. CDR3: CASPYGDNRGAFF. As DNA, the CDR3 is TGTGCCAGCCCCTACGGGGATAATCGCGGAGCTTTCTTT.

The chain has TRBV19 and TRBJ1-5; 11 bases match TRBD1. This CDR3 is 15 amino acids long. The V segment lost 6 bases and the J segment 6 bases; nucleotides outside the gene matches: 7. Germline CDR1 and CDR2: LNHDA and SQIVND (reference sequence). This CDR3 is CASSPDRGRGQPQHF. CDR3 nucleotides: TGTGCCAGTAGCCCGGACAGGGGGCGTGGTCAGCCCCAGCATTTT. The full variable domain, completed using reference TRBV19 and TRBJ1-5, is DGGITQSPKYLFRKEGQNVTLSCEQNLNHDAMYWYRQDPGQGLRLIYYSQIVNDFQKGDIAEGYSVSREKKESFPLTVTSAQKNPTAFYLCASSPDRGRGQPQHFGDGTRLSIL.

The V gene is TRBV4-2, the J gene TRBJ1-1, with TRBD1 matching 7 bases. Germline values: CDR1 LGHNA, CDR2 YNFKEQ. The length of the CDR3 is 18 residues. The V segment lost 1 base and the J segment 0 bases; nucleotides outside the gene matches: 11. This CDR3 is CASSQVVPRQGMNTEAFF. The DNA for the CDR3 is TGTGCCAGCAGCCAAGTCGTCCCGCGACAGGGCATGAACACTGAAGCTTTCTTT.

The chain joins TRBV5-8 to TRBJ1-4; D uncertain. Trimming took off 3 bases at V and 7 bases at J, with 19 bases between the two ends. The CDR3 loop spans 16 amino acids. Germline CDR1 is SGHTS and CDR2 is YDEGEE. As DNA, the CDR3 is TGTGCCAGCAGCTCCGGTCGAGGTCGGATGATTGAAAAACTGTTTTTT. Residues: CASSSGRGRMIEKLFF. Full variable domain (remainder filled in from reference TRBV5-8 and TRBJ1-4): EAGVTQSPTHLIKTRGQQATLRCSPISGHTSVYWYQQALGLGLQFLLWYDEGEERNRGNFPPRFSGRQFPNYSSELNVNALELEDSALYLCASSSGRGRMIEKLFFGSGTQLSVL.

J is TRBJ2-7 and V is TRBV19, with 8 bases aligning to TRBD1. The V and J ends lost 5 bases and 3 bases, in that order; junction bases with no gene match: 6. Germline V lookup: CDR1 LNHDA, CDR2 SQIVND (reference sequence). The CDR3 is 14 residues long. This CDR3 reads CASSLQGDRYEQYF. The CDR3 DNA sequence: TGTGCCAGTAGTTTACAGGGGGACCGCTACGAGCAGTACTTC.

The chain carries TRBV5-8 and TRBJ2-6, with 7 bases that match TRBD1. J gave up 2 bases and V 3 bases, and 8 bases lay outside the gene matches. The CDR3 consists of 17 residues. Per germline, CDR1 SGHTS and CDR2 YDEGEE. CDR3 region: CASSWGTVGPGANVLTF. In nucleotides, the CDR3 is TGTGCCAGCAGCTGGGGGACAGTCGGACCTGGGGCCAACGTCCTGACTTTC. The full variable domain, in which reference TRBV5-8 and TRBJ2-6 provide the parts outside the CDR3, is EAGVTQSPTHLIKTRGQQATLRCSPISGHTSVYWYQQALGLGLQFLLWYDEGEERNRGNFPPRFSGRQFPNYSSELNVNALELEDSALYLCASSWGTVGPGANVLTFGAGSRLTVL.

Only one count was recorded for this clone. The chain combines TRBV27 with TRBJ2-7; TRBD2 matches 8 bases. Germline V gene sequence: CDR1 MNHEY, CDR2 SMNVEV (reference sequence). The CDR3 has 15 amino acids. The V segment lost 0 bases and the J segment 3 bases; nucleotides outside the gene matches: 4. The CDR3 nucleotides are TGTGCCAGCAGTTTATCAACCGGGGGGGACTACGAGCAGTACTTC. Its protein product is CASSLSTGGDYEQYF.

This chain connects TRBV24-1 to TRBJ1-1; tentatively, D is TRBD1 (6 bases). Germline V gives CDR1 KGHDR, CDR2 SFDVKD. V lost 12 bases and J lost 0, with 16 bases in between. CDR3 length: 14 amino acids. The CDR3, as DNA: TGTGCCTCCCAGGGGTGGGGAATGAACACTGAAGCTTTCTTT. It translates to CASQGWGMNTEAFF.

The chain employs TRBV5-4 and TRBJ1-3; D remains ambiguous. Germline loops: CDR1 SGHNT, CDR2 YYREEE (reference sequence). V was cut by 3 bases and J by 4 bases, with 14 bases left in between. There are 15 residues in the CDR3. The CDR3 protein is CASSSKAGRGNTIYF. The CDR3, as DNA: TGTGCCAGCAGCTCTAAAGCAGGTCGGGGAAACACCATATATTTT.

This chain joins TRBV5-8 and TRBJ2-5; possible D gene TRBD2, 6 bases. This CDR3 comprises 13 residues. The V gene's germline CDR1 is SGHTS and CDR2 YDEGEE. Trimming pared 9 bases from V and 4 bases from J, leaving 16 bases between. The CDR3 sequence is CATPEGSGETQYF. The DNA for the CDR3 is TGTGCCACTCCGGAGGGCTCCGGAGAGACCCAGTACTTC.